A single sample is the source of the 24 T cell receptor beta chains below, sequenced in a study of Ad26.COV2.S vaccination and SARS-CoV-2 variants (dated by TCRdb to about 2021). The treatment or condition label, read with the paper, signifies: about 20 received Ad26.COV2.S at low or high dose, single or two shots; several received placebo; per-sample allocation not given. For vaccine and placebo recipients, the sequenced repertoires came from samples collected on day 63 after the first injection. Library creation used the immunoSEQ multiplex PCR assay. TCRdb took over this immuneACCESS table, retaining in-frame rearrangements with V and J assigned. Such tables are incomplete; in checked studies, under half of the missing clones stem from an unresolved V gene, and the remainder is unexplained. The sample table records roughly 510,000 clones; approximately 88% of these occur just once. The ten largest clonotypes hold around 13% of the sample.

The material sequenced was peripheral blood, taken in a trial of Ad26.COV2.S vaccine versus placebo. These receptors all stem from a person aged 18-65 years who received the Ad26.COV2.S COVID-19 vaccine or a placebo.

The J gene is TRBJ1-2, the V gene TRBV25-1; weak D call: TRBD1 (6 bases). The CDR3 contains 13 residues. Germline values: CDR1 MGHDK, CDR2 SYGVNS. V was cut by 5 bases and J by 4 bases, with 11 bases left in between. The CDR3 sequence is CASSRGAGYGYTF. Written as DNA, the CDR3 is TGTGCCAGCAGTAGGGGGGCGGGCTATGGCTACACCTTC.

CDR3 nucleotide sequence: TGCGCCAGCAGCCAAGAGGAGAATTCACCCCTCCACTTT. It is translated as CASSQEENSPLHF. The chain combines TRBV4-3 with TRBJ1-6; no firm D call. CDR1 LGHNA and CDR2 YSLEER come from the germline V gene. Deletions cut 0 bases from V and 7 bases from J, with 4 bases between. The CDR3 is 13 amino acids.

The J gene is TRBJ2-4, the V gene TRBV24-1; possibly TRBD2 for D (5 bases). Germline V gene data show CDR1 as KGHDR and CDR2 as SFDVKD. The CDR3 is 15 amino acids. The ends were cut back, 2 bases at V and 2 bases at J, with 9 bases in the middle. The CDR3 nucleotides are TGTGCCACCAGTGATTCGGGAATATCCAAAAACATTCAGTACTTC. Protein: CATSDSGISKNIQYF.

The V and J genes are TRBV15 and TRBJ2-5; 12 bases line up with TRBD1. Germline CDR1 LNHNV, CDR2 YYDKDF (reference sequence). V shed 3 bases and J 5 bases; nucleotides not matched to a gene: 7. There are 16 residues in the CDR3. Written as DNA, the CDR3 is TGTGCCACCAGCAGGACCTGGGACAGGGGGCTGGAGACCCAGTACTTC. Its protein product is CATSRTWDRGLETQYF.

The chain joins TRBV2 to TRBJ2-1, with 7 bases lining up with TRBD2. The CDR3 is made up of 13 amino acids. The ends lost 7 bases at V and 5 bases at J; junction bases unmatched: 5. Germline V CDR1 and CDR2: SNHLY, FYNNEI. The CDR3 DNA is TGTGCCAGCAAGCGGGATTCGGACAATGAGCAGTTCTTC. This codes for CASKRDSDNEQFF. The variable domain in full, completed from reference TRBV2 and TRBJ2-1, reads EPEVTQTPSHQVTQMGQEVILRCVPISNHLYFYWYRQILGQKVEFLVSFYNNEISEKSEIFDDQFSVERPDGSNFTLKIRSTKLEDSAMYFCASKRDSDNEQFFGPGTRLTVL.

CDR3 in amino acids: CASSPGIHNTEAFF. CDR3 bases: TGTGCCAGCAGCCCGGGGATACACAACACTGAAGCTTTCTTT. The chain is built from TRBV5-4 and TRBJ1-1; no clear D. CDR3 length equals 14 residues. V lost 4 bases, J lost 2 bases, and 12 bases lay in between. CDR1 is SGHNT, CDR2 YYREEE, per germline (reference sequence).

The J gene is TRBJ2-1, the V gene TRBV12-3 or TRBV12-4; D remains unclear. Between the trimmed V and J ends, which lost 8 bases and 7 bases, there was a span of 9 bases. The CDR3 length is 11 residues. Here the CDR3 DNA reads TGTGCCAGCGTTCAGTTTAATGAGCAGTTCTTC. Protein sequence: CASVQFNEQFF.

The V gene is TRBV7-2, the J gene TRBJ2-5; TRBD2 might be the D (6 bases). V lost 2 bases, J lost 5 bases, and 18 bases lay in between. The CDR3 totals 16 residues. Germline assignment: CDR1 SGHTA and CDR2 FQGNSA. This CDR3 is CASSLRGLGSAETQYF. The CDR3 DNA reads TGTGCCAGCAGCTTAAGGGGCCTCGGGAGCGCGGAGACCCAGTACTTC.

This clone was observed a single time. The rearrangement joins TRBV7-2 to TRBJ1-2; 9 nucleotides line up with TRBD1. CDR3 size: 16 residues. From germline, CDR1 is SGHTA and CDR2 FQGNSA. The V and J ends lost 5 bases and 2 bases, in that order; junction bases with no gene match: 9. In DNA form, the CDR3 reads TGTGCCAGCAGCCAGCTGGACAGGGGCCTAAACTATGGCTACACCTTC. Residues: CASSQLDRGLNYGYTF.

This chain joins TRBV3-1 (or the pseudogene TRBV3-2) and TRBJ2-3; 9 bases are shared with TRBD2. Germline values: CDR1 LGHDT, CDR2 YNNKEL (reference sequence). CDR3 length: 16 residues. Trimming at V came to 1 base and at J to 4 bases, leaving 6 bases not matched to a gene. The DNA for the CDR3 is TGTGCCAGCAGCCAAGCTTTTAGCGGGAGTGCAGATACGCAGTATTTT. It is translated as CASSQAFSGSADTQYF.

This clone showed up just a few times. The chain is built from TRBV2 and TRBJ2-7; 11 bases agree with TRBD1. The ends lost 4 bases at V and 7 bases at J; junction bases unmatched: 15. The CDR3 consists of 17 residues. CDR1 is SNHLY, CDR2 FYNNEI, per germline. CDR3: CASSAPGTGGQKREQYF. The CDR3, as DNA: TGTGCCAGCAGTGCCCCAGGGACAGGGGGACAGAAAAGGGAGCAGTACTTC.

The CDR3 region has the DNA TGTGCCAGCGGGCCCCGTCAGGGTAGCAATCAGCCCCAGCATTTT. Amino acids: CASGPRQGSNQPQHF. The V call is TRBV27, the J call TRBJ1-5; possible D gene TRBD1, 5 bases. This CDR3 comprises 15 residues. The germline V gene encodes CDR1 MNHEY and CDR2 SMNVEV (reference sequence). The V and J ends lost 8 bases and 0 bases respectively, with 14 bases between them.

The V gene is TRBV5-4, the J gene TRBJ2-1; no firm D call. From germline, CDR1 is SGHNT and CDR2 YYREEE (reference sequence). V was clipped by 3 bases and J by 7 bases, with 20 bases between them. The CDR3 length is 16 residues. The CDR3 is CASSSESLTKLNEQFF. DNA for the CDR3: TGTGCCAGCAGCTCCGAATCATTAACTAAATTGAATGAGCAGTTCTTC.

The CDR3 region has the DNA TGCGCCAGCAGCCAAGATCAGGGAAGCGAGCAGTACTTC. This translates into CASSQDQGSEQYF. The chain couples TRBV4-3 to TRBJ2-7; the D gene is possibly TRBD1 (5 bases). The germline V and J ends were trimmed by 0 bases and 6 bases, with 9 bases remaining between them. The germline V gene encodes CDR1 LGHNA and CDR2 YSLEER. This CDR3 spans 13 amino acids.

This rearrangement joins TRBV6-5 to TRBJ2-3; D unresolved. The CDR3 extends over 16 amino acids. Germline-derived CDR1 and CDR2 are MNHEY and SVGAGI. Trimming cost V 0 bases and J 0 bases, with 10 bases left between them. In DNA form, the CDR3 reads TGTGCCAGCAGTTACTCGCCGGCAGGTAGCACAGATACGCAGTATTTT. This gives the protein CASSYSPAGSTDTQYF.

The V gene is TRBV7-8, the J gene TRBJ1-3, with 8 bases lining up with TRBD1. The CDR3 has 16 amino acids. Germline V CDR1 and CDR2: SGHVS, FQNEAQ. J lost 2 bases, V lost 5 bases, and 8 bases had no gene match. CDR3 region: CASSTKQGGAGNTIYF. Here the CDR3 DNA reads TGTGCCAGCAGCACAAAACAGGGGGGGGCTGGAAACACCATATATTTT.

The CDR3 protein is CSARVETQYF. Written as DNA, the CDR3 is TGCAGCGCCAGAGTGGAGACCCAGTACTTC. V is TRBV29-1 and J is TRBJ2-5; D not resolved. The V end was cut by 7 bases, the J end by 5 bases, with 8 bases between. Germline V gene sequence: CDR1 SQVTM, CDR2 ANQGSEA. This CDR3 spans 10 amino acids.

The J gene is TRBJ1-2, the V gene TRBV5-5, with D maybe TRBD1 (6 bases). The CDR3 length is 14 residues. The germline V gene has CDR1 SGHKS and CDR2 YYEKEE (reference sequence). V lost 0 bases, J lost 2 bases, and 8 bases lay in between. In nucleotides, the CDR3 is TGTGCCAGCAGCTTGGGGCAGGGGAACTATGGCTACACCTTC. This sequence encodes CASSLGQGNYGYTF.

The chain joins TRBV5-6 to TRBJ1-3, with D perhaps matching TRBD1 (6 bases). The CDR3 is 16 amino acids. With 2 bases removed from V and 1 base from J, the gap between germline ends came to 13 bases. CDR1 and CDR2 from the germline V gene are SGHDT and YYEEEE. CDR3 in DNA: TGTGCCAGCAGCTTCGCCAGCACAGGGTCTGGAAACACCATATATTTT. It codes for CASSFASTGSGNTIYF.

V gene TRBV7-2 combines with J gene TRBJ1-1; D may be TRBD1 (6 bases). V was shortened by 6 bases and J by 5 bases, with 13 bases between the two germline ends. The germline V gene has CDR1 SGHTA and CDR2 FQGNSA. This CDR3 has 13 residues. DNA of the CDR3: TGTGCCAGCAGGTCCAGGACAGTGACTGAAGCTTTCTTT. It codes for CASRSRTVTEAFF.

The CDR3 sequence is CACLLRPGGRSPLHF. The CDR3 DNA reads as TGTGCCTGCCTCCTAAGGCCAGGGGGTAGGTCACCCCTCCACTTT. V usage is TRBV30 and J usage is TRBJ1-6, with 7 bases aligning to TRBD1. Germline lookup yields CDR1 GTSNPN and CDR2 SVGIG (reference sequence). The CDR3 extends over 15 amino acids. Germline trimming cut 6 bases from V and 10 bases from J; bases unmatched to any gene: 15.

The V gene is TRBV12-3 or TRBV12-4, the J gene TRBJ2-3; weak D call: TRBD1 (6 bases). The CDR3 spans 13 residues. The V gene lost 6 bases and the J gene lost 6 bases, with 13 bases spanning the gap. The CDR3, as DNA: TGTGCCAGCAGGATAACAGGGTTGGATACGCAGTATTTT. This sequence encodes CASRITGLDTQYF.

The sample holds one count of this clone. The V gene is TRBV7-2, the J gene TRBJ2-7, with D perhaps matching TRBD2 (6 bases). CDR1 is SGHTA and CDR2 is FQGNSA in the germline V gene. This CDR3 is 14 amino acids long. V was clipped by 5 bases and J by 3 bases, with 14 bases between them. CDR3 nucleotides: TGTGCCAGCAGCGCGGACTACCCCTACTACGAGCAGTACTTC. This codes for CASSADYPYYEQYF. The full variable domain, rest sourced from reference TRBV7-2 and TRBJ2-7, is GAGVSQSPSNKVTEKGKDVELRCDPISGHTALYWYRQSLGQGLEFLIYFQGNSAPDKSGLPSDRFSAERTGGSVSTLTIQRTQQEDSAVYLCASSADYPYYEQYFGPGTRLTVT.

The gene calls are TRBV5-3 and TRBJ1-2; D gene uncertain. TRBV5-3 is sorted into the ORF group, with uncertain function. The V and J ends lost 4 bases and 3 bases respectively, with 16 bases between them. This CDR3 contains 15 residues. The CDR3 DNA sequence: TGTGCCAGAAGCGCAACGACTGACTTTGACTATGGCTACACCTTC. This sequence encodes CARSATTDFDYGYTF.